Included here is one T cell receptor beta chain sequence, with context. Some clones are missing from TCRdb's copy, which holds only in-frame ones; the method was immunoSEQ multiplex PCR. The sample lists 55,000 or so clones, 92% occurring once. Germline V gene data show CDR1 as SEHNR and CDR2 as FQNEAQ (reference sequence). CDR3 length: 14 amino acids. V was clipped by 6 bases and J by 6 bases, with 16 bases between them. The data belong to a study of T cell changes during pregnancy in multiple sclerosis. The sequence derives from a female donor in good health, enrolled as a control in a pregnancy study. V and J are TRBV7-9 and TRBJ2-3, with a weak D call TRBD2 (7 bases). The source was CD4+ T cells from peripheral blood mononuclear cells, collected after pregnancy. The CDR3 loop is CASRKGGADDTQYF. The CDR3 DNA reads as TGTGCCAGCAGGAAGGGGGGGGCCGACGATACGCAGTATTTT.